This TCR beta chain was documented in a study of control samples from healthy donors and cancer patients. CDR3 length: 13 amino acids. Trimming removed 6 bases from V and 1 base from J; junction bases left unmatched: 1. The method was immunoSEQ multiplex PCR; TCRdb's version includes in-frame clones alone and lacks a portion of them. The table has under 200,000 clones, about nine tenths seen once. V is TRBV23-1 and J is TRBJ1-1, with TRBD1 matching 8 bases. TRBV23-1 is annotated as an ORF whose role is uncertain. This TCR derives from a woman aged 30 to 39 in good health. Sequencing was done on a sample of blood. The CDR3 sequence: CASSGQGNTEAFF. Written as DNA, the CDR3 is TGCGCCAGCAGCGGACAGGGGAACACTGAAGCTTTCTTT.